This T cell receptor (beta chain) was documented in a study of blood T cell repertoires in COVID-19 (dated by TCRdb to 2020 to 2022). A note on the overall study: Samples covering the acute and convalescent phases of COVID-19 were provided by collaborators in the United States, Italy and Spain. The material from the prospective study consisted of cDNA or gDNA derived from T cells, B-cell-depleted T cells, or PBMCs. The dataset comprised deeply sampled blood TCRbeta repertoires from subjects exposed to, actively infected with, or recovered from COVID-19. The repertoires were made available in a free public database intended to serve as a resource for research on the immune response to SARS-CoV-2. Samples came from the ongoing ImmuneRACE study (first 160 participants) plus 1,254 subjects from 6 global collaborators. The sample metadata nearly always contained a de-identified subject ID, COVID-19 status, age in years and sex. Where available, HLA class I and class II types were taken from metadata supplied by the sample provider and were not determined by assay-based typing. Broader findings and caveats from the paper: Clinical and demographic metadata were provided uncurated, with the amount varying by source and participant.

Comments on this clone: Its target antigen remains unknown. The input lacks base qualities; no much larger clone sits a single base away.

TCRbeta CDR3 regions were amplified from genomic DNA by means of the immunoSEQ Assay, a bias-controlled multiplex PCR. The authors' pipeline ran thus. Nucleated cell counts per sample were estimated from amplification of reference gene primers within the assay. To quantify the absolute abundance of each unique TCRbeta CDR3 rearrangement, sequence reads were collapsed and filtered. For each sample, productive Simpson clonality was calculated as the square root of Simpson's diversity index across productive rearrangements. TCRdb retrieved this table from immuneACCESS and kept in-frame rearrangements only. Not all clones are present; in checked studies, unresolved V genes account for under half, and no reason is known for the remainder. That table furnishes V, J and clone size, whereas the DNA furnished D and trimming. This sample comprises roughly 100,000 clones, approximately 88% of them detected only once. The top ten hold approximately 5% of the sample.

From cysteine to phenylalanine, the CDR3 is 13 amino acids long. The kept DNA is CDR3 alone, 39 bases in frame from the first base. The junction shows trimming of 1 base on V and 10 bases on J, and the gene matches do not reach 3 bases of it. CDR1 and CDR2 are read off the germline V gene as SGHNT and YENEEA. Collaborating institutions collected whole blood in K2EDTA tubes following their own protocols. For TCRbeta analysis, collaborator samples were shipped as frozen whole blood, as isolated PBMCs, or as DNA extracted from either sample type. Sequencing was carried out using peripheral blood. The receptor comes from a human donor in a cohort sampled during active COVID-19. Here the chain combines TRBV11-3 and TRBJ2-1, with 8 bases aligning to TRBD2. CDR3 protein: CASSLGLAREQFF. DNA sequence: TGTGCCAGCAGCTTAGGACTAGCGAGGGAGCAGTTCTTC.